This entry describes one T cell receptor beta chain. CDR1 and CDR2 (germline): SGHVS, FNYEAQ. Trimming removed 4 bases at V and 6 bases at J, with 10 bases between. The CDR3 contains 12 residues. The data were taken from a study of blood T cell repertoires in COVID-19. On the study more broadly: Acute-phase and convalescent COVID-19 samples originated in the United States, Italy and Spain. PBMCs, B-cell-depleted T cells, or T cells were the source of the cDNA or gDNA that made up the material.

Study processing details: Amplification of reference gene primers was used by the study to estimate nucleated cell counts. Sequencing was performed with immunoSEQ multiplex PCR; in TCRdb, only in-frame clones are kept and a portion is missing. The V and J calls and clone size were taken over from that table, and D and trimming were inferred from the DNA. This table holds just under 65,000 clones, approximately 83% found once. V and J are TRBV7-6 and TRBJ2-7, with D maybe TRBD2 (5 bases). The TCR originated in a man aged 35-49 years with acute or convalescent COVID-19. Sequenced sample: peripheral blood. The DNA for the CDR3 is TGTGCCAGCAGCTCCCCTCGGGGCGAGCAGTACTTC. Its protein is CASSSPRGEQYF.